These T cell receptor beta chains were read from a single sample in a study of metastatic and nonmetastatic thyroid tumors. Using MiXCR, TCRdb reanalyzed the PCR reads. The profile shows tens of thousands of clones, around 15% of them singletons. The material sequenced was blood. Source of these receptors: a female donor with papillary thyroid cancer or a benign thyroid nodule (not recorded which). Some clones in this sample may be carry-over from other donors' samples. CDR3s include the opening cysteine and the closing phenylalanine or tryptophan. A D gene is named only where the DNA matches it firmly. Clone size is shown for a subset of rows, as once, few, many or a class of expanded clone.

J	size	D	V	CDR3	DNA
TRBJ2-2	many	TRBD2	TRBV10-3	CAISDRGGSNTGELFF	TGTGCCATCAGTGATCGGGGGGGCTCGAACACCGGGGAGCTGTTTTTT
TRBJ2-1	many	TRBD1	TRBV30	CAWSSDRGYNEQFF	TGTGCCTGGAGCTCGGACAGGGGCTACAATGAGCAGTTCTTC
TRBJ1-1	.	.	TRBV6-4	CASSSYWMNTEASF	TGTGCCAGCAGTAGTTATTGGATGAACACTGAAGCCTCCTTT
TRBJ2-7	many	.	TRBV29-1	CSVVGQELYEQYF	TGCAGCGTTGTGGGGCAGGAACTCTACGAGCAGTACTTC
TRBJ1-6	.	.	TRBV5-5	CASSLVADSPLHF	TGTGCCAGCAGCTTGGTTGCTGATTCACCCCTCCACTTT
TRBJ2-1	.	TRBD2	TRBV20-1	CSAATGLAGLGEQFF	TGCAGTGCTGCGACGGGACTAGCGGGACTCGGTGAGCAGTTCTTC
TRBJ2-3	many	TRBD2	TRBV6-1	CAIGDYHHTPDTQYF	TGTGCCATAGGGGACTACCACCATACACCCGATACGCAGTATTTT
TRBJ2-1	.	TRBD2	TRBV12-3/TRBV12-4	CASRRLAGLYNEQFF	TGTGCCAGCAGGAGACTAGCGGGACTGTACAATGAGCAGTTCTTC
TRBJ1-5	many	.	TRBV28	CASSTNNQPQHF	TGTGCCAGCAGCACGAACAATCAGCCCCAGCATTTT
TRBJ1-2	many	TRBD1	TRBV20-1	CSPGTVNYGYTF	TGCAGTCCCGGGACAGTCAACTATGGCTACACCTTC
TRBJ2-1	many	TRBD2	TRBV20-1	CSAAPASGRDEQFF	TGCAGTGCCGCCCCGGCTAGCGGGCGGGATGAGCAGTTCTTC
TRBJ2-1	medium-sized	.	TRBV12-3/TRBV12-4	CASSLRRGSLPNEQFF	TGTGCCAGCAGCCTCCGGAGAGGGAGCCTACCCAATGAGCAGTTCTTC
TRBJ1-1	few	.	TRBV28	CASSYDIAQAFF	TGTGCCAGCAGCTACGACATCGCGCAAGCTTTCTTT
TRBJ2-7	many	.	TRBV9	CASSPRAPSYEQYF	TGTGCCAGCAGCCCCCGGGCCCCCTCCTACGAGCAGTACTTC
TRBJ2-1	.	.	TRBV10-1	CASSRGTYNEQFF	TGCGCCAGCAGCCGGGGGACCTACAATGAGCAGTTCTTC
TRBJ2-7	few	TRBD2	TRBV6-6	CASSYTGLDEQYF	TGTGCCAGCAGTTACACAGGACTAGACGAGCAGTACTTC
TRBJ2-7	many	.	TRBV5-4	CASSGRDSVTEQYF	TGTGCCAGCAGCGGCCGGGACTCAGTGACCGAGCAGTACTTC
TRBJ2-1	many	.	TRBV15	CATSRELAREQFF	TGTGCCACCAGCAGAGAACTAGCCCGGGAGCAGTTCTTC
TRBJ2-2	.	TRBD2	TRBV4-1	CASSQGTSGPRGGELFF	TGCGCCAGCAGCCAGGGGACTAGCGGGCCTAGGGGCGGGGAGCTGTTTTTT
TRBJ2-1	many	TRBD1	TRBV9	CASSAGTGYNEQFF	TGTGCCAGCAGCGCCGGGACAGGCTACAATGAGCAGTTCTTC
TRBJ2-7	medium-sized	.	TRBV19	CASSIARGEQYF	TGTGCCAGTAGTATTGCTAGGGGCGAGCAGTACTTC
TRBJ1-6	many	.	TRBV9	CASSISGTLNNSPLHF	TGTGCCAGCAGCATATCCGGGACACTTAATAATTCACCCCTCCACTTT
TRBJ2-1	many	.	TRBV7-9	CASSLLYEQFF	TGTGCCAGCAGCTTACTCTATGAGCAGTTCTTC
TRBJ2-7	.	.	TRBV7-8	CASSFLSRPQLYEQYF	TGTGCCAGCAGCTTTCTCTCGCGGCCACAACTCTACGAGCAGTACTTC